These 23 T cell receptor beta chains originate from one sample sequenced in a study. Using its own MiXCR run on the RT-PCR reads, TCRdb lists one record per CDR3 protein. The sample contains fewer than 800,000 distinct CDR3 sequences, 13% to 15% of which appear only once. Sequencing input: memory CD4+ T cells from blood. These receptors were collected from a female donor in good health, serving as a healthy control.

This clonotype was counted ten times or more. This chain connects TRBV20-1 to TRBJ2-5, with D hard to call. The V end was cut by 6 bases, the J end by 2 bases, with 13 bases between. The CDR3 is 13 amino acids. The germline V gene has CDR1 DFQATT and CDR2 SNEGSKA (reference sequence). CDR3 protein: CSATKRVQETQYF. For the CDR3, the DNA is TGCAGTGCAACGAAAAGGGTGCAAGAGACCCAGTACTTC.

This clonotype was picked up many times. V is TRBV7-2 and J is TRBJ1-5; D might be TRBD1 (5 bases). V was pared by 4 bases and J by 1 base, with 11 bases between. CDR3 length: 15 residues. The germline V gene has CDR1 SGHTA and CDR2 FQGNSA. The CDR3 protein is CASSWGTGSNQPQHF. The CDR3 region has the DNA TGTGCCAGCAGCTGGGGGACGGGAAGCAATCAGCCCCAGCATTTT.

This clonotype was counted only a few times. The V gene is TRBV7-9, the J gene TRBJ2-7; 7 bases match TRBD1. The V gene end was trimmed by 4 bases and the J gene end by 3 bases; junction bases not matched to a gene: 6. The germline CDR1 and CDR2 sequences are SEHNR and FQNEAQ (reference sequence). This CDR3 region has 14 residues. DNA of the CDR3: TGTGCCAGCAGCTCAACAGGGGTACGCTACGAGCAGTACTTC. This gives the protein CASSSTGVRYEQYF.

There are many counts of this clonotype. The rearrangement links TRBV5-1 to TRBJ2-1; 10 nucleotides align to TRBD1. V dropped 4 bases and J dropped 9; count of bases not matched to a gene: 4. Germline CDR1 and CDR2: SGHRS and YFSETQ. This CDR3 has 13 residues. CDR3 bases: TGCGCCAGCAGCCGGGGACAGGGGAGTGAGCAGTTCTTC. Its translation is CASSRGQGSEQFF.

This clonotype appeared many times. The CDR3 is CASRDPGQGNYEQYF. The CDR3 DNA follows: TGTGCCAGCAGGGATCCGGGACAGGGAAACTACGAGCAGTACTTC. The rearrangement joins TRBV12-3 or TRBV12-4 to TRBJ2-7; 9 bases are shared with TRBD1. Trimming cost V 6 bases and J 3 bases; bases outside gene matches: 9. The CDR3 length is 15 residues.

V gene TRBV5-4 combines with J gene TRBJ2-1; weak D call: TRBD2 (6 bases). Germline-derived CDR1 and CDR2 are SGHNT and YYREEE (reference sequence). This CDR3 is 15 amino acids long. Trimming took 0 bases from V and 6 from J, leaving 13 bases between them. CDR3 region: CASSLDAGRGNEQFF. CDR3 coding DNA: TGTGCCAGCAGCTTGGATGCGGGACGGGGCAATGAGCAGTTCTTC.

The sample holds many counts of this clonotype. This rearrangement joins TRBV20-1 to TRBJ1-2; D not certain. CDR3 length: 14 residues. CDR1 is DFQATT and CDR2 is SNEGSKA in the germline V gene (reference sequence). Trimming pared 4 bases from V and 2 bases from J, leaving 14 bases between. The CDR3: CSATGDGQNYGYTF. CDR3 nucleotide sequence: TGCAGTGCTACCGGGGATGGCCAGAACTATGGCTACACCTTC.

This clonotype has a handful of counts. The chain is built from TRBV28 and TRBJ1-2, with 8 bases aligning to TRBD1. V gave up 5 bases and J gave up 6 bases; unmatched junction bases: 11. The CDR3 is made up of 15 amino acids. Per germline, CDR1 MDHEN and CDR2 SYDVKM. CDR3 in amino acids: CASSTRDRNSNGYTF. For the CDR3, the DNA is TGTGCCAGCAGTACCCGGGACAGGAACAGTAATGGCTACACCTTC.

This clonotype has just a few counts. The chain is built from TRBV20-1 and TRBJ2-7; D perhaps matches TRBD2 (5 bases). Germline V gives CDR1 DFQATT, CDR2 SNEGSKA (reference sequence). The CDR3 runs to 12 residues. Trimming removed 4 bases from V and 0 bases from J, with 7 bases in between. For the CDR3, the DNA is TGCAGTGCTAACGGGAACTCCTACGAGCAGTACTTC. The encoded protein is CSANGNSYEQYF.

CDR3 protein: CAWSVRIRETQYF. The CDR3 bases are TGTGCCTGGAGTGTACGTATAAGGGAGACCCAGTACTTC. The V gene is TRBV30, the J gene TRBJ2-5; unclear D gene. V was clipped by 0 bases and J by 5 bases, with 10 bases between them. This CDR3 contains 13 residues. Germline V gives CDR1 GTSNPN, CDR2 SVGIG (reference sequence).

This clonotype came up a few times. The J gene is TRBJ2-1, the V gene TRBV3-1; 10 bases are shared with TRBD2. V lost 1 base to trimming and J lost 3 bases; unmatched junction nucleotides: 9. Germline CDR1 and CDR2: LGHDT and YNNKEL (reference sequence). The CDR3 runs 18 residues. The CDR3 region has the DNA TGTGCCAGCAGCCAAGTGGCTAGCGGGAGATTAGGCTACAATGAGCAGTTCTTC. Encoded protein: CASSQVASGRLGYNEQFF.

There are many counts of this clonotype. The chain has TRBV12-3 or TRBV12-4 and TRBJ2-3, with TRBD2 matching over 7 bases. V lost 7 bases to trimming and J lost 5 bases; unmatched junction nucleotides: 15. The CDR3 loop spans 16 amino acids. CDR3 sequence reads: CASTKILARGGDTQYF. CDR3 in DNA: TGTGCCAGCACTAAGATATTAGCTCGCGGGGGAGATACGCAGTATTTT.

CDR3 sequence (DNA): TGTGCCAGCGCGGGGGACTCCTATAATTCACCCCTCCACTTT. This gives the protein CASAGDSYNSPLHF. The chain is built from TRBV6-6 and TRBJ1-6; D is possibly TRBD1 (5 bases). Trimming removed 8 bases from V and 0 bases from J, with 8 bases in between. In germline, CDR1 is MNHNY, CDR2 SVGAGI (reference sequence). CDR3 length: 14 amino acids.

This clonotype was recorded many times. The genes are TRBV20-1 and TRBJ2-1, with TRBD2 identical over 11 bases. V was clipped by 5 bases and J by 8 bases; unmatched bases: 11. The germline V gene encodes CDR1 DFQATT and CDR2 SNEGSKA (reference sequence). The CDR3 extends over 15 amino acids. The DNA for the CDR3 is TGCAGTGCTGCAAATAGCGGGAGGGCCGCGGATGAGCAGTTCTTC. Protein product: CSAANSGRAADEQFF.

This chain uses TRBV7-9 with TRBJ1-2; unclear D gene. Trimming took off 5 bases at V and 4 bases at J, with 17 bases between the two ends. Per germline, CDR1 SEHNR and CDR2 FQNEAQ (reference sequence). The CDR3 sequence is 15 residues long. Here the CDR3 DNA reads TGTGCCAGCAGCCCCTATGCTGGTCCTTCCTATGGCTACACCTTC. Residues: CASSPYAGPSYGYTF.

In its sample, this clonotype was seen a few times. The chain has TRBV4-3 and TRBJ1-1; D is unresolved. The germline V and J ends were trimmed by 2 bases and 4 bases, with 8 bases remaining between them. The CDR3 has 13 amino acids. Germline V gene data show CDR1 as LGHNA and CDR2 as YSLEER. The CDR3 DNA reads TGCGCCAGCAGCCAACCTGGGGTCACTGAAGCTTTCTTT. Translating gives CASSQPGVTEAFF.

V and J are TRBV11-1 and TRBJ2-2; TRBD1 or TRBD2 may be the D gene (5 bases each). CDR1 and CDR2 (germline): SGHAT, FQDESV (reference sequence). Trimming cost V 4 bases and J 9 bases, with 12 bases left between them. The CDR3 has 13 amino acids. CDR3 in DNA: TGTGCCAGCAGCTCCGGGGCACCGAGGGAGCTGTTTTTT. Translated: CASSSGAPRELFF.

This clonotype was seen more than once but under ten times. This chain connects TRBV5-1 to TRBJ1-5; 7 bases match TRBD1. Germline lookup yields CDR1 SGHRS and CDR2 YFSETQ. The CDR3 contains 14 residues. With V trimmed by 4 bases and J by 8 bases, 9 bases remained unmatched. The CDR3 nucleotides read TGCGCCAGCAGCACGGGACAGCAAGGAGAGCCCCAGCATTTT. This sequence encodes CASSTGQQGEPQHF.

The V gene is TRBV4-1, the J gene TRBJ2-1; the D is unclear. Germline CDR1 MGHRA, CDR2 YSYEKL. The CDR3 is 15 residues long. The V end was cut by 4 bases, the J end by 0 bases, with 10 bases between. The DNA for the CDR3 is TGCGCCAGCAGCCCCCTGAGAGGCTCCTACAATGAGCAGTTCTTC. It codes for CASSPLRGSYNEQFF.

The sample holds many counts of this clonotype. This chain links TRBV20-1 with TRBJ1-6; D is unresolved. The CDR3 loop spans 14 amino acids. The germline gives CDR1 DFQATT, CDR2 SNEGSKA (reference sequence). V lost 0 bases and J 10 bases, leaving 13 bases between the germline ends. Here the CDR3 reads CSARDGPRTSPLHF. Written as DNA, the CDR3 is TGCAGTGCTAGAGATGGTCCCCGGACGTCACCCCTCCACTTT.

This clonotype was observed at least ten times. V usage is TRBV7-9 and J usage is TRBJ2-3, with a weak D call TRBD2 (5 bases). Trimming took off 4 bases at V and 1 base at J, with 15 bases between the two ends. The CDR3 is 16 amino acids. The germline V gene has CDR1 SEHNR and CDR2 FQNEAQ (reference sequence). The CDR3 spells CASSSARGQGTDTQYF. The CDR3 coding sequence is TGTGCCAGCAGCTCGGCCCGAGGGCAAGGCACAGATACGCAGTATTTT.

The chain uses TRBV2 and TRBJ1-1; 11 bases are shared with TRBD1. Germline CDR1 is SNHLY and CDR2 is FYNNEI. This CDR3 region has 16 residues. The junction had 10 bases not matched to a gene; V was cut back by 6 bases and J by 4 bases. The CDR3 sequence: CASRARIGQGATEAFF. Here the CDR3 DNA reads TGTGCCAGCAGAGCTAGGATAGGACAGGGGGCCACTGAAGCTTTCTTT.

This clonotype has just a few counts. The J gene is TRBJ2-3, the V gene TRBV18; 14 positions agree with TRBD2. V gave up 3 bases and J gave up 8 bases; unmatched junction bases: 4. The CDR3 runs 15 residues. Germline lookup yields CDR1 KGHSH and CDR2 LQKENI. DNA for the CDR3: TGTGCCAGCTCACCGGGACTAGCGGGGGCCCTTACGCAGTATTTT. Its translation: CASSPGLAGALTQYF.